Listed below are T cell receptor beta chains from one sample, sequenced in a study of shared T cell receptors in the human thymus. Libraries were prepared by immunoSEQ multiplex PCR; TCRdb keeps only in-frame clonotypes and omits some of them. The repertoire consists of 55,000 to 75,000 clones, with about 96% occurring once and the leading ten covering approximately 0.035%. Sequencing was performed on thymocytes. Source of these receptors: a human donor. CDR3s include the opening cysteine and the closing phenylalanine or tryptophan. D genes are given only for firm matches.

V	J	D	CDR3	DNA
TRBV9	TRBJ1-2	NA	CASSSLRSYGYTF	TGTGCCAGCAGCTCTCTGAGGAGCTATGGCTACACCTTC
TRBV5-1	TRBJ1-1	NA	CASSPGAGRLNTEAFF	TGCGCCAGCAGCCCCGGGGCAGGGAGGTTGAACACTGAAGCTTTCTTT
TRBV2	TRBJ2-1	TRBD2	CASWGAGLAGNASYNEQFF	TGTGCCAGCTGGGGGGCTGGACTAGCGGGAAATGCCTCCTACAATGAGCAGTTCTTC
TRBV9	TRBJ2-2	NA	CASSVDGVTGELFF	TGTGCCAGCAGCGTAGATGGGGTCACCGGGGAGCTGTTTTTT
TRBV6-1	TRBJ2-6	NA	CASSGAKWEQSRANVLTF	TGTGCCAGCAGTGGTGCGAAGTGGGAACAAAGTCGGGCCAACGTCCTGACTTTC
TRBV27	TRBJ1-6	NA	CASSWSGFRGGRPLHF	TGTGCCAGCAGTTGGTCGGGGTTCCGGGGCGGTAGACCCCTCCACTTT
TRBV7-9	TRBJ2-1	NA	CASSLFKPSRGGYEQFF	TGTGCCAGCAGCTTATTTAAACCCAGCAGGGGGGGGTATGAGCAGTTCTTC
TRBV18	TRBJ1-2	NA	CASSPGEGGPGYTF	TGTGCCAGCTCACCTGGGGAAGGGGGACCTGGCTACACCTTC
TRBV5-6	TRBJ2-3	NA	CASSSDSGTDTQYF	TGTGCCAGCAGCTCCGATAGTGGGACAGATACGCAGTATTTT
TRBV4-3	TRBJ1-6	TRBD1	CASSQKRGLIKDSPLHF	TGCGCCAGCAGCCAGAAAAGGGGGCTTATTAAGGATTCACCCCTCCACTTT
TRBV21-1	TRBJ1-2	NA	CASSKGRAGGDRGLDGYTF	TGTGCCAGCAGCAAAGGGCGGGCCGGGGGGGACAGGGGGCTCGATGGCTACACCTTC